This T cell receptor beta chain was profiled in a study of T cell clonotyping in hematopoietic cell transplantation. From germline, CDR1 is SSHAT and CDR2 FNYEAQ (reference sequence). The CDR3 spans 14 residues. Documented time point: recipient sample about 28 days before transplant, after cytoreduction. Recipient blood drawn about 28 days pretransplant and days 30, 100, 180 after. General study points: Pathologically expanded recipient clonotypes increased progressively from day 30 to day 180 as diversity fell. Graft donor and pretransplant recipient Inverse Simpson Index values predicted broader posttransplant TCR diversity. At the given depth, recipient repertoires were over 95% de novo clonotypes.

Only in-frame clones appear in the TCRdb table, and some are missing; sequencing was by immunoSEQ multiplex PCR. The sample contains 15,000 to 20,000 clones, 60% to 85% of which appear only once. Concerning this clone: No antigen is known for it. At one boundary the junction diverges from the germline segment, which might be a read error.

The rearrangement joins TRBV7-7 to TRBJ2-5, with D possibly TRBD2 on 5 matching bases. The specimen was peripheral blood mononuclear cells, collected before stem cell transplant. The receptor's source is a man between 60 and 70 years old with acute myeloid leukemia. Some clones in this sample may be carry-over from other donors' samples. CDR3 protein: CASSLEGRTETQYF. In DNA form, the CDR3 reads TGTGCTAGCAGCTTAGAGGGAAGGACTGAGACCCAGTACTTC.